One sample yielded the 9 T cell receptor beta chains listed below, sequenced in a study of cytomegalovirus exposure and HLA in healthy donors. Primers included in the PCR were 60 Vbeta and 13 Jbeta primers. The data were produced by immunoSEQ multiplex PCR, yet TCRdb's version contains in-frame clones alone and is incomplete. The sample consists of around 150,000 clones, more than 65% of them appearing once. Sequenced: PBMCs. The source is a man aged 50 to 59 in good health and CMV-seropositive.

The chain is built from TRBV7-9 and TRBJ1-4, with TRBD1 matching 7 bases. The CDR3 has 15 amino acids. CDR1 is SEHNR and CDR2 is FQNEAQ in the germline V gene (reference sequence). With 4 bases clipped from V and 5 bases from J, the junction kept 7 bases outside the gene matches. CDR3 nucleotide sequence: TGTGCCAGCAGCTCGTACAGGGGATTAAATGAAAAACTGTTTTTT. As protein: CASSSYRGLNEKLFF.

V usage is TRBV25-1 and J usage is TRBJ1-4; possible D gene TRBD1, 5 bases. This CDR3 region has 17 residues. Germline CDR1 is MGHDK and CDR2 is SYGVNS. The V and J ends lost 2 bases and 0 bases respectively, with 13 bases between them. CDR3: CASSEPGPLTTNEKLFF. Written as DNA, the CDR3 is TGTGCCAGCAGTGAACCAGGGCCATTAACAACTAATGAAAAACTGTTTTTT.

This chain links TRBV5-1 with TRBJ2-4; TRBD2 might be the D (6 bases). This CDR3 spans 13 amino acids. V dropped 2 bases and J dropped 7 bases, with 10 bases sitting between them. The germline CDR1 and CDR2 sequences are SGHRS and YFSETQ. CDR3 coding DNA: TGCGCCAGCAGCTTATCGGGACTCAACATTCAGTACTTC. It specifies CASSLSGLNIQYF.

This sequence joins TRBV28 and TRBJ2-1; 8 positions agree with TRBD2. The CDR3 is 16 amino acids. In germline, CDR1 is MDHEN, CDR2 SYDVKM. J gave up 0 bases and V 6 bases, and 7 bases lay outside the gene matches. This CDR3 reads CASRTDLAGSYNEQFF. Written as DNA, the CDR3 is TGTGCCAGCAGAACTGATCTAGCGGGCTCCTACAATGAGCAGTTCTTC.

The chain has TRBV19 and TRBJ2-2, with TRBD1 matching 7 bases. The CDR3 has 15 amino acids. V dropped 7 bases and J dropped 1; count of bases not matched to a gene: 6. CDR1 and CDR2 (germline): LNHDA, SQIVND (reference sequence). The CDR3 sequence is CASTTGTVNTGELFF. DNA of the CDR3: TGTGCCAGTACTACCGGGACAGTGAACACCGGGGAGCTGTTTTTT.

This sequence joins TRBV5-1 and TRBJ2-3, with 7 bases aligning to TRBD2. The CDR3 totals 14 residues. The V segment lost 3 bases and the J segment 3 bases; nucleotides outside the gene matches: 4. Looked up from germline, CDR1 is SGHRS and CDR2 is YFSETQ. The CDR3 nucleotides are TGCGCCAGCAGCTCGGGACTAAAAACAGATACGCAGTATTTT. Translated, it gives CASSSGLKTDTQYF.

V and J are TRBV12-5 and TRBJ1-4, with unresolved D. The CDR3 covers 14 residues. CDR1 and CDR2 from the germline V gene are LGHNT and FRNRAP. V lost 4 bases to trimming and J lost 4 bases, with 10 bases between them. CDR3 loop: CASGSGNSNEKLFF. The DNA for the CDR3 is TGTGCTAGTGGTTCGGGAAATAGTAATGAAAAACTGTTTTTT.

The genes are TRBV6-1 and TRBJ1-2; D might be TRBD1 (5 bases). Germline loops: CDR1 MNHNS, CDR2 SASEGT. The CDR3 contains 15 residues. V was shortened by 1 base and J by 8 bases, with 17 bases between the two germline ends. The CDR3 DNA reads TGTGCCAGCAGTGAAGTGGGACTCCGCTTCGAGGGCTACACCTTC. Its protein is CASSEVGLRFEGYTF.

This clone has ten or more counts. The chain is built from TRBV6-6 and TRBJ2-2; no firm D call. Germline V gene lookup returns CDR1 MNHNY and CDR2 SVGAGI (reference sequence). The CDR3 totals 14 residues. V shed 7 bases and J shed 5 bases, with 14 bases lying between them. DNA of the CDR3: TGTGCCAGCAATCAGAGGTTAAGGACCGGGGAGCTGTTTTTT. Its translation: CASNQRLRTGELFF.